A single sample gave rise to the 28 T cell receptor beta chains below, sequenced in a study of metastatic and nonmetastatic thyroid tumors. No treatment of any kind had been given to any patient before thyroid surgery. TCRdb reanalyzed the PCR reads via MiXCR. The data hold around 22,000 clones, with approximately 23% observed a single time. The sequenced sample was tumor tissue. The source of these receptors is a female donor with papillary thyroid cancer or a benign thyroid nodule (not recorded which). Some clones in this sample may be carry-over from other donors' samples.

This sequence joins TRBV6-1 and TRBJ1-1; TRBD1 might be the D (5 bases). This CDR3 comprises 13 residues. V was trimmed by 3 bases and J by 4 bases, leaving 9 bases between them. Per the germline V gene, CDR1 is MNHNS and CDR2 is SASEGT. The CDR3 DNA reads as TGTGCCAGCAGTGACGGGGCTTCCACTGAAGCTTTCTTT. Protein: CASSDGASTEAFF.

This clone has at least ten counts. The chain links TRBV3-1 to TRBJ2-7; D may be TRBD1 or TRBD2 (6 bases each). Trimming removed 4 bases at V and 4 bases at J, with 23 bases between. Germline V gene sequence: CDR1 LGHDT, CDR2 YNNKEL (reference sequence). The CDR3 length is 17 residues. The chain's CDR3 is CASSLYGGGTTYYEQYF. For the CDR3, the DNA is TGTGCCAGCAGCCTATATGGAGGCGGGACAACCTATTACGAGCAGTACTTC.

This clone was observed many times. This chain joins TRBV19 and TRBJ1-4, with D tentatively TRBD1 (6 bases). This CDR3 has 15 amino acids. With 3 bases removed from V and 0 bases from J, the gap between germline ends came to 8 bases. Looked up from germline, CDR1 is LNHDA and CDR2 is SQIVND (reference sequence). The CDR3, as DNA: TGTGCCAGTAGTATGGACAGCCCAACTAATGAAAAACTGTTTTTT. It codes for CASSMDSPTNEKLFF.

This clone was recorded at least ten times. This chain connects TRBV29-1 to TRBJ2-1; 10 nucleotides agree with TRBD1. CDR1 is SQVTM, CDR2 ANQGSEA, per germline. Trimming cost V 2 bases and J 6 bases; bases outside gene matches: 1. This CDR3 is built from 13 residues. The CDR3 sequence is CSVERTGGNEQFF. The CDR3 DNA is TGCAGCGTTGAAAGGACAGGGGGCAATGAGCAGTTCTTC.

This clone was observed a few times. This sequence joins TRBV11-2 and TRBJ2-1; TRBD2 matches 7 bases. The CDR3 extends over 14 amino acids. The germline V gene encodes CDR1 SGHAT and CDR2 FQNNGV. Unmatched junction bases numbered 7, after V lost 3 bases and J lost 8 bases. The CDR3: CASSFTLGGDEQFF. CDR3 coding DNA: TGTGCCAGCAGCTTCACTCTGGGAGGGGATGAGCAGTTCTTC.

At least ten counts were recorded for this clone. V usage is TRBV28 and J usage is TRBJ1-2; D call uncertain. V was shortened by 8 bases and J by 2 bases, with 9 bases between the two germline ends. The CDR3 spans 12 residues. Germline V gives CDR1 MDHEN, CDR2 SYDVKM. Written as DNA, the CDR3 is TGTGCCAGCTTGTCGGGGAACTATGGCTACACCTTC. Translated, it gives CASLSGNYGYTF.

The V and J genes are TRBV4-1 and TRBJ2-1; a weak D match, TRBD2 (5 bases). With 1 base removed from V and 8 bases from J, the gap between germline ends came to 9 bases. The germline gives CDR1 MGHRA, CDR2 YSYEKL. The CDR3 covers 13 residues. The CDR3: CASSQGRWYEQFF. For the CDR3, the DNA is TGCGCCAGCAGCCAAGGGAGGTGGTATGAGCAGTTCTTC.

CDR3 sequence reads: CASSPTDAQSSEQYF. As DNA, the CDR3 is TGCGCCAGCTCCCCAACGGACGCCCAGTCATCCGAGCAGTACTTC. The chain couples TRBV5-1 to TRBJ2-7; unclear D gene. Germline lookup yields CDR1 SGHRS and CDR2 YFSETQ. V was trimmed by 7 bases and J by 6 bases, leaving 23 bases between them. The CDR3 runs 15 residues.

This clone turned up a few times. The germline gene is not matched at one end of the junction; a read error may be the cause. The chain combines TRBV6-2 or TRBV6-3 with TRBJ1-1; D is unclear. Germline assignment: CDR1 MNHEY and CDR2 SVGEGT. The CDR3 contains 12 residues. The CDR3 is CASIYSSVEAFF. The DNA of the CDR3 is TGTGCCAGCATTTACTCGAGTGTTGAAGCTTTCTTT.

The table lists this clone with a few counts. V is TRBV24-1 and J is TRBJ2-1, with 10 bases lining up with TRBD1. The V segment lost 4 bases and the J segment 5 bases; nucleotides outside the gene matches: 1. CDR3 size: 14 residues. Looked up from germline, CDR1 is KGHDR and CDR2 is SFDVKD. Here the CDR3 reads CATSDGTGDNEQFF. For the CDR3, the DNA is TGTGCCACCAGTGACGGGACAGGGGACAATGAGCAGTTCTTC.

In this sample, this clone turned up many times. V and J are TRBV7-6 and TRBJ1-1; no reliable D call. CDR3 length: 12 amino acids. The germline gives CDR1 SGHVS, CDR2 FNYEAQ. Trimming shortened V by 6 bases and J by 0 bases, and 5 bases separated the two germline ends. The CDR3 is CASSPLNTEAFF. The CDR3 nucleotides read TGTGCCAGCAGTCCGCTGAACACTGAAGCTTTCTTT.

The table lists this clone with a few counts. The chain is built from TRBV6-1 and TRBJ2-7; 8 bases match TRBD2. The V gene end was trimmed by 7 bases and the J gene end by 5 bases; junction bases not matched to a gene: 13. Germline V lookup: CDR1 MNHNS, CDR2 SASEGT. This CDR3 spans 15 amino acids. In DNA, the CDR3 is TGTGCCAGCACTCTCACTAGCGGCCTTGGGAACGAGCAGTACTTC. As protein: CASTLTSGLGNEQYF.

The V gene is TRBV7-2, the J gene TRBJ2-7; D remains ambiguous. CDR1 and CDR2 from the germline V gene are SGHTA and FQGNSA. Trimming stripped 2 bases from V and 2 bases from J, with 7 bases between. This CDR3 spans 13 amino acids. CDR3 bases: TGTGCCAGCAGCTTAACAGATACCTACGAGCAGTACTTC. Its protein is CASSLTDTYEQYF.

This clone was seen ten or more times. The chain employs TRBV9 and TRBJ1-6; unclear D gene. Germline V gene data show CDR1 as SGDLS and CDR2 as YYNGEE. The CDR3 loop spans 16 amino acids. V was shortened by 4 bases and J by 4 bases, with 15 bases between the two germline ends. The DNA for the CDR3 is TGTGCCAGCAGCCCCTCCGTGGACGGTTATAATTCACCCCTCCACTTT. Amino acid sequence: CASSPSVDGYNSPLHF.

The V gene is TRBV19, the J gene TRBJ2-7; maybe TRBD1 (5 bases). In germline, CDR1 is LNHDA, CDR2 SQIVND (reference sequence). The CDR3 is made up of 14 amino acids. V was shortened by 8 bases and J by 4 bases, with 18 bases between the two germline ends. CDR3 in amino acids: CASVDSEAPYEQYF. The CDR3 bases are TGTGCCAGTGTTGACAGCGAAGCCCCTTACGAGCAGTACTTC.

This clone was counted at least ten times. The CDR3, as DNA: TGCGCCAGCAGCTCAGGGGGGAGCTCCTACAATGAGCAGTTCTTC. Translation: CASSSGGSSYNEQFF. This chain links TRBV5-1 with TRBJ2-1; a possible D gene is TRBD1 (7 bases). Germline V gene lookup returns CDR1 SGHRS and CDR2 YFSETQ. The CDR3 has 15 amino acids. The V gene lost 3 bases and the J gene lost 0 bases, with 10 bases spanning the gap.

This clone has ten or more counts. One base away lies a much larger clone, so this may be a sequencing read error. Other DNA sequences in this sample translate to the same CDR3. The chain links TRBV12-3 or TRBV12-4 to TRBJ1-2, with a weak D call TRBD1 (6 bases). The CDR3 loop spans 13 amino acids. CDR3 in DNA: TGTGCCAGTAGTTGGACAGTCCAAAATGGCTACACCTTC. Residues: CASSWTVQNGYTF.

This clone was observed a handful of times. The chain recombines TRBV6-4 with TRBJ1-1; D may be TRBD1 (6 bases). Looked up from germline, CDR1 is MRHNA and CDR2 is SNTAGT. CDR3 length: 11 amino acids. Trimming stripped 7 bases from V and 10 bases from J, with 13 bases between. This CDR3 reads CASIHRVRAFF. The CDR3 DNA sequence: TGTGCCAGCATTCACAGGGTGCGAGCTTTCTTT.

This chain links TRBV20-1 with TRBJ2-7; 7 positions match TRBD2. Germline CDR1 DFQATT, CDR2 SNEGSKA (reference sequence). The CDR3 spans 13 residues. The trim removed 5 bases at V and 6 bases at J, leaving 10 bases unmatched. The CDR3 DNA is TGCAGTGCTTCACCGGGGGGTGGGATCGAGCAGTACTTC. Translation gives CSASPGGGIEQYF.

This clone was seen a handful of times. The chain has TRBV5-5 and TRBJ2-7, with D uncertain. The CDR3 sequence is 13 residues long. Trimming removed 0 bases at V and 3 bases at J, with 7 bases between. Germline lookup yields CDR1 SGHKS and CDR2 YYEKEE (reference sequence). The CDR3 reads CASSLDVDYEQYF. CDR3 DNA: TGTGCCAGCAGCTTGGATGTGGACTACGAGCAGTACTTC.

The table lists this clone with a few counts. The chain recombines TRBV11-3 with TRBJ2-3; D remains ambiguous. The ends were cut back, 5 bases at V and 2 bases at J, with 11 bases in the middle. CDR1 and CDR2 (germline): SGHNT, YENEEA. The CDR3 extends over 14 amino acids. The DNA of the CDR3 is TGTGCCAGCAGCGAGAATCAGATCACAGATACGCAGTATTTT. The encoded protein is CASSENQITDTQYF.

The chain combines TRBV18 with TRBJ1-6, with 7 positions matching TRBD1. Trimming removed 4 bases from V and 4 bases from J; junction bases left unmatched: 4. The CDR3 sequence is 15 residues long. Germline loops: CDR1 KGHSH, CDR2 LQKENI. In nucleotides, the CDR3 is TGTGCCAGCTCACGGGACAGCAATTATAATTCACCCCTCCACTTT. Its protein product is CASSRDSNYNSPLHF. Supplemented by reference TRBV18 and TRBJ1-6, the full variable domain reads NAGVMQNPRHLVRRRGQEARLRCSPMKGHSHVYWYRQLPEEGLKFMVYLQKENIIDESGMPKERFSAEFPKEGPSILRIQQVVRGDSAAYFCASSRDSNYNSPLHFGNGTRLTVT.

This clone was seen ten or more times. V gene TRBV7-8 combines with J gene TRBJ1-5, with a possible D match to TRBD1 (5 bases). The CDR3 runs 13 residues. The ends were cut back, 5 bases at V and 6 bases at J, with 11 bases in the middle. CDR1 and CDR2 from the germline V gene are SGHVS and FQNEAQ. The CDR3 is CASSAPGGQPQHF. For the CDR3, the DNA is TGTGCCAGCAGCGCCCCGGGGGGTCAGCCCCAGCATTTT.

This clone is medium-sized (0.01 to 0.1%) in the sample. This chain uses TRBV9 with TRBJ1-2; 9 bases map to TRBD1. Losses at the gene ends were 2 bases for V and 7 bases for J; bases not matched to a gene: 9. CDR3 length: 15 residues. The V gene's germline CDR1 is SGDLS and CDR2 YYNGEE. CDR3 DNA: TGTGCCAGCAGCGTCACCTCCGGGACAGGGCTTGGCTACACCTTC. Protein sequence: CASSVTSGTGLGYTF.

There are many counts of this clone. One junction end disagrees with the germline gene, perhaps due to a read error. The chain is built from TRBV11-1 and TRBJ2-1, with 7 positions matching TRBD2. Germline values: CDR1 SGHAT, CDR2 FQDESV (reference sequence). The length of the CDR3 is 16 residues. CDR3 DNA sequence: TGTGCCAGCAGTTTAGCCGGACTAGTCTCCTACAATGAGCAGTTCTTC. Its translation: CASSLAGLVSYNEQFF.

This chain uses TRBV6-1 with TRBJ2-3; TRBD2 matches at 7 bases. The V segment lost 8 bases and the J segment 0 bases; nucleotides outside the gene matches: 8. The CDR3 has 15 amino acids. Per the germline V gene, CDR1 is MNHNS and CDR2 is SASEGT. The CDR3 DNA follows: TGTGCCAGCGGCCCCGGGAGGTATAGCACAGATACGCAGTATTTT. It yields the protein CASGPGRYSTDTQYF.

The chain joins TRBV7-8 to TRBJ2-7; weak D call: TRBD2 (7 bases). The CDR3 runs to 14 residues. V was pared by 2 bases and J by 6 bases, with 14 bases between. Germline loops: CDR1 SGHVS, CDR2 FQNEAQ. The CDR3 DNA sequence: TGTGCCAGCAGCTTACCCTCGGGGGGCAGCGAGCAGTACTTC. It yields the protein CASSLPSGGSEQYF.

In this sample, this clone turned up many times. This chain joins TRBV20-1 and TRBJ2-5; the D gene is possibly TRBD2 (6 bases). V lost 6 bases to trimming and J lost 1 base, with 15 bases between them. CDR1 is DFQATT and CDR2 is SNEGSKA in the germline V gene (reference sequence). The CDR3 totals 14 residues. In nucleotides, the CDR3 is TGCAGTGCCCGGACGGGAGCCCCCCAAGAGACCCAGTACTTC. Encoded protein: CSARTGAPQETQYF.